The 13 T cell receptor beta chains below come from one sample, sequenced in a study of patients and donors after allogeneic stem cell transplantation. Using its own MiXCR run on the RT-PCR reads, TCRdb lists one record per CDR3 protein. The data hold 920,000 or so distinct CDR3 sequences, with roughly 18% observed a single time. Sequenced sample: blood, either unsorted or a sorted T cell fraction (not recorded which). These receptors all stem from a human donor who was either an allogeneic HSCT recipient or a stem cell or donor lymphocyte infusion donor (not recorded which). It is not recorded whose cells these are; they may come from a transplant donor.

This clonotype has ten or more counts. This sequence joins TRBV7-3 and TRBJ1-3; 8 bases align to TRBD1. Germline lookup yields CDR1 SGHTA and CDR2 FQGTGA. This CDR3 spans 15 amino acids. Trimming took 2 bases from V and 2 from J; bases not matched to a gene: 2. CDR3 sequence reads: CASSLDRGTGNTIYF. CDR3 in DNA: TGTGCCAGCAGCTTAGACAGGGGCACTGGAAACACCATATATTTT.

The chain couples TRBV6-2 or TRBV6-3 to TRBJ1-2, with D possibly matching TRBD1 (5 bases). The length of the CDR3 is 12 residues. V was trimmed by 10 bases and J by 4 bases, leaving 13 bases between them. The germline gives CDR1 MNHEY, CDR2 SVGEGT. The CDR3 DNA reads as TGTGCCATCGTCCGGGGGAGCTATGGCTACACCTTC. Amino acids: CAIVRGSYGYTF.

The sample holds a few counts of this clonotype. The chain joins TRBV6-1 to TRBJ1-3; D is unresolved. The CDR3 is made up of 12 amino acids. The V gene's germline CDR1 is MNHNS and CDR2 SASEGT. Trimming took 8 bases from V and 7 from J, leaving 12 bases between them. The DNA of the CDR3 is TGTGCCAGCGGAGCCCGGGCGAACACCATATATTTT. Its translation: CASGARANTIYF.

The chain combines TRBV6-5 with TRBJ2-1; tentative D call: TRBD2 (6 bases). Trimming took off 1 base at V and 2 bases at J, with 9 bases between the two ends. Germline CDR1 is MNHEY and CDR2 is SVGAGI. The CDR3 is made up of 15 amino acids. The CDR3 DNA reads TGTGCCAGCAGTTACTACGGGAGCCCCTACAATGAGCAGTTCTTC. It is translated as CASSYYGSPYNEQFF.

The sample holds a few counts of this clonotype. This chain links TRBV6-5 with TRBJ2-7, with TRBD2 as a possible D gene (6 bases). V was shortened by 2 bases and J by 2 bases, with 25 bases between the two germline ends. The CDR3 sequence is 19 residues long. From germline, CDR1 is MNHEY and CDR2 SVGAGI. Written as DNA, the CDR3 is TGTGCCAGCAGTTACCCTCAAAGACCCGGGACTTCGAAACCCTACGAGCAGTACTTC. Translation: CASSYPQRPGTSKPYEQYF.

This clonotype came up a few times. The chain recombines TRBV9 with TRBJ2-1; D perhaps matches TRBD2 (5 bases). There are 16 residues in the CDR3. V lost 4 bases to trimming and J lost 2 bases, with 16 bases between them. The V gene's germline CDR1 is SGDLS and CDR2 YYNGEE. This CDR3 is CASSPRRRGPYNEQFF. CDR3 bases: TGTGCCAGCAGCCCGCGACGTAGAGGGCCCTACAATGAGCAGTTCTTC.

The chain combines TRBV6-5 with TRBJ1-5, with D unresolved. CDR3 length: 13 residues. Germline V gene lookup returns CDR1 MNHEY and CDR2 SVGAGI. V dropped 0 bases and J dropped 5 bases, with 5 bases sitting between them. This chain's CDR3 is CASSYSGDQPQHF. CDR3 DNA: TGTGCCAGCAGTTACTCGGGAGATCAGCCCCAGCATTTT.

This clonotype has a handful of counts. The DNA for the CDR3 is TGTGCCAGCAGCTTTGGGGGTGGGTTCGAAAACACTGAAGCTTTCTTT. Translation: CASSFGGGFENTEAFF. The chain is built from TRBV13 and TRBJ1-1, with D possibly being TRBD1 (5 bases). The V gene lost 3 bases and the J gene lost 2 bases, with 16 bases spanning the gap. The CDR3 runs 16 residues. The germline V gene has CDR1 PRHDT and CDR2 FYEKMQ (reference sequence). The whole variable domain, filled in from reference TRBV13 and TRBJ1-1, reads AAGVIQSPRHLIKEKRETATLKCYPIPRHDTVYWYQQGPGQDPQFLISFYEKMQSDKGSIPDRFSAQQFSDYHSELNMSSLELGDSALYFCASSFGGGFENTEAFFGQGTRLTVV.

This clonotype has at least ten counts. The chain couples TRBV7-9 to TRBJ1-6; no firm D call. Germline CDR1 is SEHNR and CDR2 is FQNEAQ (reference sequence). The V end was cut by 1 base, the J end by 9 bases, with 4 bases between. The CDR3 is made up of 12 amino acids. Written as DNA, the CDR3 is TGTGCCAGCAGCTTAGGGGTTTCACCCCTCCACTTT. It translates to CASSLGVSPLHF.

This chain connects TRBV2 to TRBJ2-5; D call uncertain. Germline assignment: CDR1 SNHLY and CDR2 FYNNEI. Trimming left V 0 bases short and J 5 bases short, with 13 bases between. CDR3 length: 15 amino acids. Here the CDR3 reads CASSEALRPMETQYF. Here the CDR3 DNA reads TGTGCCAGCAGTGAAGCGCTTCGCCCCATGGAGACCCAGTACTTC.

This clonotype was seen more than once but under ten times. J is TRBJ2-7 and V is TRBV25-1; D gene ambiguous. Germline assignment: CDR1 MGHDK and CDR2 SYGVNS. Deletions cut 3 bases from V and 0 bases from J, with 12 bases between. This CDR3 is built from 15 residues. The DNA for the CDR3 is TGTGCCAGCAGTGACAGGAACGTAGACTCCTACGAGCAGTACTTC. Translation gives CASSDRNVDSYEQYF.

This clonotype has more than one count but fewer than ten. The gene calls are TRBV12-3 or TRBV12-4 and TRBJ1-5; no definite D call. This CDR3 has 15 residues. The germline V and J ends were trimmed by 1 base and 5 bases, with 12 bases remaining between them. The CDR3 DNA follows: TGTGCCAGCAGTTTAGGTCGGCGGGAAGATCAGCCCCAGCATTTT. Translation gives CASSLGRREDQPQHF.

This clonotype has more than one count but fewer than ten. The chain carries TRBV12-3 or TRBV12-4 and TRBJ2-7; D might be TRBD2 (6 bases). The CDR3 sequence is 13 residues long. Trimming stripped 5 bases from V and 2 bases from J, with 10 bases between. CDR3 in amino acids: CASSLDYPYEQYF. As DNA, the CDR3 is TGTGCCAGCAGTCTGGACTACCCCTACGAGCAGTACTTC.